This T cell receptor beta chain is from a study of beta chain features in type 1 diabetes. Only a few counts were recorded for this clone. The antigen remains undetermined. At the DNA level, this CDR3 is encoded by other sequences in the same sample as well. In germline, CDR1 is MDHEN, CDR2 SYDVKM. The V gene lost 3 bases and the J gene lost 3 bases, with 9 bases spanning the gap. This CDR3 contains 13 residues. The study, taken as a whole, reports: People with Type 1 diabetes carried modestly yet significantly shorter TCRB CDR3s in all four CD4+ subsets.

TCRB transcripts that were expressed got sequenced, as all of the isolated RNA had been reverse transcribed. Naive, central memory and regulatory T cell samples yielded roughly 3.5 million reads on average. Using immunoSEQ multiplex PCR, the repertoire was profiled, and TCRdb retains in-frame clones only, with some absent. The sample lists about 900,000 clones, 15% to 20% seen once, with 0.02% to 0.025% in the top ten. This receptor was obtained from a woman aged 18-35 years in good health. Source material: naive CD4+ T cells from blood. This chain links TRBV28 with TRBJ2-7; D ambiguous. The CDR3 spells CASSLSPSYEQYF. The CDR3 bases are TGTGCCAGCAGTTTGTCCCCGAGCTACGAGCAGTACTTC.